The T cell receptor (beta chain) described here comes from a study of blood T cell repertoires in COVID-19 (TCRdb year 2020). Study-wide context: Samples covering the acute and convalescent phases of COVID-19 were provided by collaborators in the United States, Italy and Spain. The material from the prospective study consisted of cDNA or gDNA derived from T cells, B-cell-depleted T cells, or PBMCs. Subjects who had been exposed to COVID-19, were actively infected with it, or had recovered from it provided the deeply sampled blood TCRbeta repertoires that made up the dataset. The repertoires were released in a freely available public database intended as a resource for research on the immune response to SARS-CoV-2. Samples were obtained from the ongoing ImmuneRACE study (first 160 participants) and from roughly 1,300 subjects provided by 6 global collaborators. A de-identified subject ID, COVID-19 status, age in years and sex were almost always included in the sample metadata. Where available, HLA class I and class II types were obtained from metadata supplied by the sample provider rather than from assay-based typing.

Broader findings and caveats from the paper: The quantity of clinical and demographic metadata differed by source and by participant and was supplied without curation.

Turning to this clone: This receptor's antigen is unknown. Base qualities are missing; no much larger clone stands one base away.

From its cysteine to its phenylalanine, the CDR3 spans 14 amino acids. CDR3 DNA is the only sequence kept; it has 42 bases, read in frame from the first base. Here V drops 3 bases and J drops 6 bases, and the junction holds 4 bases not matched to any gene. From the germline V gene, CDR1 is SGHTA and CDR2 is FQGNSA. The immunoSEQ Assay, a bias-controlled multiplex PCR, was used to amplify TCRbeta CDR3 regions from genomic DNA. Under the source paper's analysis protocol: The number of nucleated cells in each sample was estimated by amplification of reference gene primers within the assay. To quantify the absolute abundance of each unique TCRbeta CDR3 rearrangement, sequence reads were collapsed and filtered. For each sample, productive Simpson clonality was calculated by taking the square root of Simpson's diversity index across productive rearrangements. TCRdb provides this immuneACCESS table in a form limited to in-frame rearrangements. Some clones are lacking; in checked studies, under half of them reflect an unresolved V gene, and why the rest are absent is not known. V and J calls and clone size are given by that table; D and trimming were obtained from the DNA. The sample yields 200,000 to 300,000 clones; 80% to 90% were counted once. Over 7.5% of the sample lies in the top ten.

Participants in the prospective study were enrolled through a virtual design, were aged 18 to 89 years, and lived in roughly 24 United States geographic areas. Cohort assignment in the prospective study relied on participant-reported clinical history from a screening survey and a study questionnaire. Recovered participants in ImmuneRACE Cohort 3 were defined as having two consecutive negative NP/OP PCR tests, clearance from a healthcare professional, or resolution of symptoms. Mobile phlebotomists in the prospective study collected whole blood, serum and a nasopharyngeal or oropharyngeal swab from every participant. Additional blood draws and questionnaires over a 2-month period could optionally be provided by prospective study participants. Prospective study blood samples were shipped either frozen or at room temperature before DNA extraction.

The receptor's source is a man aged 40-49 years who had recovered from COVID-19. The sample was PBMCs or T cells enriched from blood (not recorded which). The rearranged chain carries TRBV7-2 and TRBJ2-2, with TRBD1 identical over 7 junction bases. The nucleotide sequence reads as follows: TGTGCCAGCAGCTTTAGGCAGGGGGCCGGGGAGCTGTTTTTT. Its translation reads: CASSFRQGAGELFF.